The text below deals with one T cell receptor (beta chain). No antigen is known for it. The source of the sample is a study of T cells expressing NK-cell markers (dated by TCRdb to about 2020). As for the study more broadly: Eight donors provided sorted CD3+CD56+NKG2C+, CD3+CD56+NKG2C- and CD3+CD56-NKG2C+ T-cell subsets, whose TCR beta-chain repertoires were profiled. Of the eight sequenced donors, seven were found to be HCMV-seropositive and one was found to be HCMV-seronegative. All eight donors whose samples were sequenced were randomly selected healthy volunteers, three of them men and five women. Libraries were sequenced as 2 x 150 bp reads on Illumina HiSeq 2000/2500, MiSeq or NextSeq.

These reads were obtained on an Illumina HiSeq 2000. TCR beta cDNA libraries were made by 5'RACE template switching that added a universal primer site and unique molecular identifiers. cDNA synthesis was primed from the TCR beta constant segment and was followed by two successive PCR amplification steps. In the paper's pipeline: MIGEC handled demultiplexing of the reads and grouping by UMI, while MiTCR was used to assemble and quantify clonotypes. To exclude erroneous sequences, any TCR cDNA sequence not supported by at least two reads was discarded. The tcR package was used for downstream repertoire analysis, with clonotypes matched between fractions based on CDR3 nucleotide sequence plus V segment. VDJmatch was used to annotate antigen specificity against VDJdb, with one amino acid substitution allowed in CDR3. TCRdb reprocessed the reads and assigns one entry to each CDR3 protein sequence, leaving out DNA. TCRdb's processing, not the study's, gives the V and J calls here. The sample table includes about 260,000 distinct CDR3 sequences. The ten largest make up about 4.2% of the sample.

HCMV serostatus was determined by detecting HCMV-specific IgG in serum with a commercial ELISA kit. Ficoll density gradient centrifugation was used to isolate peripheral blood mononuclear cells from blood. Overall results and qualifications from the work: Whether the expanded NKG2C-expressing T cell clones were specific for HCMV antigens was left unclear. In about 6 donors, the dominant CD3+CD56+NKG2C+ clonotypes were found to rank among the top 10 CD8+ clonotypes and to make up 1.0-7.0% of CD8+ T cells. Those dominant clonotypes were again the most abundant among CD3+CD56-NKG2C+ cells in a handful of donors, at about 28.3-60.1%.

The CDR3 measures 12 amino acids from cysteine to phenylalanine. DNA is not on record. CDR1 and CDR2 are read off the germline V gene as SQVTM and ANQGSEA. The specimen was blood T cells: a sorted CD56 or NKG2C T cell subset, CD4+ or CD8+ T cells, or bulk PBMC T cells (not recorded which). The rearrangement combines TRBV29-1 with TRBJ1-1. The sequence derives from a woman between 18 and 69 years old in good health. The CDR3 reads CSARRSDTEAFF.